Listed below are T cell receptor beta chains from one sample, sequenced in a study of CD8 T cells in ankylosing spondylitis. TCRdb recomputed calls from the 5' RACE reads with MiXCR, one row per CDR3 protein. The sample shows roughly 180,000 distinct CDR3 sequences, roughly 10% of them seen only once. The sequenced sample was blood, either unsorted or a sorted T cell fraction (not recorded which). The receptors come from a female donor with ankylosing spondylitis or in good health (not recorded which). CDR3s include the opening cysteine and the closing phenylalanine or tryptophan. The order of the fields is J gene, clone size, V gene, D gene, CDR3 protein, CDR3 DNA. The D gene is left open where the match is weak. Some rows have no size entry. The others give once, few or many, or a class for an expanded clone.

j_gene: TRBJ2-4
abundance: -
v_gene: TRBV11-2
d_gene: -
CDR3aa: CASSLGSRGSGIQYF
CDR3nt: TGTGCCAGCAGCTTAGGTTCGAGGGGTTCGGGCATTCAGTACTTC

j_gene: TRBJ2-1
abundance: -
v_gene: TRBV4-3
d_gene: TRBD2
CDR3aa: CASSQDILAGGRIEFF
CDR3nt: TGCGCCAGCAGCCAAGATATCCTAGCGGGAGGGCGAATTGAGTTCTTC

j_gene: TRBJ2-5
abundance: few
v_gene: TRBV6-5
d_gene: TRBD2
CDR3aa: CASSSRTSGRASRKTQYF
CDR3nt: TGTGCCAGCAGTTCCCGGACTAGCGGGAGGGCCTCTAGAAAGACCCAGTACTTC

j_gene: TRBJ2-2
abundance: -
v_gene: TRBV12-3/TRBV12-4
d_gene: TRBD2
CDR3aa: CASSSSFGGGTGELFF
CDR3nt: TGTGCCAGCAGTTCCTCATTCGGGGGGGGGACCGGGGAGCTGTTTTTT

j_gene: TRBJ1-2
abundance: few
v_gene: TRBV12-3/TRBV12-4
d_gene: -
CDR3aa: CASSLGQPLDGYTF
CDR3nt: TGTGCCAGCAGTTTGGGGCAGCCGCTCGATGGCTACACCTTC

j_gene: TRBJ2-5
abundance: few
v_gene: TRBV5-6
d_gene: TRBD2
CDR3aa: CASIARLAGVETQYF
CDR3nt: TGTGCCAGCATCGCCCGGCTAGCGGGAGTGGAGACCCAGTACTTC

j_gene: TRBJ2-5
abundance: -
v_gene: TRBV20-1
d_gene: TRBD2
CDR3aa: CSAESGLAGDETQYF
CDR3nt: TGCAGTGCTGAGTCTGGACTAGCGGGAGACGAGACCCAGTACTTC

j_gene: TRBJ2-1
abundance: many
v_gene: TRBV6-2/TRBV6-3
d_gene: -
CDR3aa: CASSPDPTEQFF
CDR3nt: TGTGCCAGCAGCCCCGACCCGACGGAGCAGTTCTTC

j_gene: TRBJ2-2
abundance: few
v_gene: TRBV27
d_gene: -
CDR3aa: CASSYQGPGELFF
CDR3nt: TGTGCCAGCAGTTACCAGGGCCCCGGGGAGCTGTTTTTT

j_gene: TRBJ2-7
abundance: -
v_gene: TRBV11-2
d_gene: -
CDR3aa: CASSFGTKNEQYF
CDR3nt: TGTGCCAGCAGCTTTGGGACAAAGAACGAGCAGTACTTC

j_gene: TRBJ2-7
abundance: -
v_gene: TRBV6-2/TRBV6-3
d_gene: -
CDR3aa: CASFSGYEQYF
CDR3nt: TGTGCCAGCTTTAGCGGCTACGAGCAGTACTTC

j_gene: TRBJ2-7
abundance: few
v_gene: TRBV27
d_gene: TRBD1
CDR3aa: CASSRQGEYEQYF
CDR3nt: TGTGCCAGCAGTAGACAGGGAGAATACGAGCAGTACTTC

j_gene: TRBJ2-7
abundance: few
v_gene: TRBV5-1
d_gene: -
CDR3aa: CASSLVATGKGPYEQYF
CDR3nt: TGCGCCAGCAGCTTGGTTGCGACAGGAAAGGGCCCCTACGAGCAGTACTTC

j_gene: TRBJ2-3
abundance: -
v_gene: TRBV4-1
d_gene: TRBD2
CDR3aa: CASSTTLAGATDTQYF
CDR3nt: TGCGCCAGCAGCACCACACTAGCGGGAGCGACAGATACGCAGTATTTT

j_gene: TRBJ2-7
abundance: -
v_gene: TRBV20-1
d_gene: TRBD2
CDR3aa: CSARSGSVYEQYF
CDR3nt: TGCAGTGCTAGGAGCGGGAGTGTTTACGAGCAGTACTTC

j_gene: TRBJ2-1
abundance: few
v_gene: TRBV25-1
d_gene: -
CDR3aa: CASSDLTGPNEQFF
CDR3nt: TGTGCCAGCAGTGACCTGACAGGCCCCAATGAGCAGTTCTTC

j_gene: TRBJ2-2
abundance: few
v_gene: TRBV18
d_gene: -
CDR3aa: CASSPSAGTAVTTVTGELFF
CDR3nt: TGTGCCAGCTCACCAAGCGCGGGGACAGCCGTGACCACAGTCACCGGGGAGCTGTTTTTT

j_gene: TRBJ1-3
abundance: few
v_gene: TRBV9
d_gene: -
CDR3aa: CASTPGTAGNTIYF
CDR3nt: TGTGCCAGCACCCCCGGGACTGCCGGAAACACCATATATTTT

j_gene: TRBJ1-2
abundance: many
v_gene: TRBV29-1
d_gene: -
CDR3aa: CSVAGAGYTF
CDR3nt: TGTAGCGTAGCAGGGGCCGGCTACACCTTC

j_gene: TRBJ2-1
abundance: -
v_gene: TRBV9
d_gene: -
CDR3aa: CASTGPDQNNNEQFF
CDR3nt: TGTGCCAGCACCGGGCCAGACCAGAACAACAATGAGCAGTTCTTC

j_gene: TRBJ2-7
abundance: -
v_gene: TRBV20-1
d_gene: -
CDR3aa: CSASQSAGLTYEQYF
CDR3nt: TGCAGTGCTAGCCAGTCTGCGGGACTCACCTACGAGCAGTACTTC

j_gene: TRBJ2-5
abundance: many
v_gene: TRBV3-1
d_gene: -
CDR3aa: CASSQDLTEETQYF
CDR3nt: TGTGCCAGCAGCCAAGATTTGACAGAAGAGACCCAGTACTTC

j_gene: TRBJ2-1
abundance: many
v_gene: TRBV28
d_gene: -
CDR3aa: CASSFPPEGGSYNEQFF
CDR3nt: TGTGCCAGCAGTTTCCCCCCAGAGGGAGGATCCTACAATGAGCAGTTCTTC

j_gene: TRBJ2-5
abundance: many
v_gene: TRBV6-2/TRBV6-3
d_gene: -
CDR3aa: CASSYSQEVTQYF
CDR3nt: TGTGCCAGCAGTTACTCGCAGGAGGTGACCCAGTACTTC

j_gene: TRBJ2-3
abundance: -
v_gene: TRBV12-3/TRBV12-4
d_gene: -
CDR3aa: CASSLVTTDTQYF
CDR3nt: TGTGCCAGCAGTTTGGTCACCACAGATACGCAGTATTTT

j_gene: TRBJ2-2
abundance: many
v_gene: TRBV29-1
d_gene: TRBD2
CDR3aa: CSVDGLVPGELFF
CDR3nt: TGCAGCGTTGATGGACTAGTCCCCGGGGAGCTGTTTTTT

j_gene: TRBJ2-2
abundance: -
v_gene: TRBV6-5
d_gene: TRBD2
CDR3aa: CASSFLAGVSTGELFF
CDR3nt: TGTGCCAGCAGTTTTCTAGCGGGAGTGAGCACCGGGGAGCTGTTTTTT

j_gene: TRBJ1-5
abundance: few
v_gene: TRBV19
d_gene: TRBD1
CDR3aa: CASSFGQGSNQPQHF
CDR3nt: TGTGCCAGTAGCTTCGGACAGGGCTCAAATCAGCCCCAGCATTTT

j_gene: TRBJ1-1
abundance: -
v_gene: TRBV25-1
d_gene: -
CDR3aa: CASSAIRDTVNAFF
CDR3nt: TGTGCCAGCAGTGCTATCCGGGACACAGTGAACGCTTTCTTT

j_gene: TRBJ2-7
abundance: -
v_gene: TRBV28
d_gene: -
CDR3aa: CASSSPGQGIGYEQYF
CDR3nt: TGTGCCAGCAGTTCTCCGGGTCAGGGGATAGGCTACGAGCAGTACTTC

j_gene: TRBJ1-1
abundance: many
v_gene: TRBV4-3
d_gene: -
CDR3aa: CASSQSDRHTEAFF
CDR3nt: TGCGCCAGCAGCCAATCTGACAGGCACACTGAAGCTTTCTTT

j_gene: TRBJ1-4
abundance: -
v_gene: TRBV12-3/TRBV12-4
d_gene: -
CDR3aa: CASGLLATNEKLFF
CDR3nt: TGTGCCAGCGGACTCCTTGCAACTAATGAAAAACTGTTTTTT

j_gene: TRBJ2-3
abundance: -
v_gene: TRBV12-3/TRBV12-4
d_gene: -
CDR3aa: CASSLVARADTQYF
CDR3nt: TGTGCCAGCAGTTTAGTAGCAAGGGCAGATACGCAGTATTTT

j_gene: TRBJ2-1
abundance: -
v_gene: TRBV6-2/TRBV6-3
d_gene: TRBD2
CDR3aa: CASRYAPDLAGATYNEQFF
CDR3nt: TGTGCCAGCAGGTACGCCCCCGACTTAGCGGGAGCGACCTACAATGAGCAGTTCTTC

j_gene: TRBJ1-5
abundance: many
v_gene: TRBV5-1
d_gene: TRBD1
CDR3aa: CASSLGTGGNQPQHF
CDR3nt: TGCGCCAGCAGCCTAGGGACAGGAGGCAATCAGCCCCAGCATTTT

j_gene: TRBJ1-1
abundance: -
v_gene: TRBV30
d_gene: TRBD1
CDR3aa: CAWSWTGFLTEAFF
CDR3nt: TGTGCCTGGTCTTGGACAGGGTTTTTGACTGAAGCTTTCTTT

j_gene: TRBJ1-2
abundance: many
v_gene: TRBV12-3/TRBV12-4
d_gene: TRBD1
CDR3aa: CASSSTGDYGYTF
CDR3nt: TGTGCCAGCAGCTCAACAGGGGACTATGGCTACACCTTC

j_gene: TRBJ1-1
abundance: -
v_gene: TRBV4-3
d_gene: -
CDR3aa: CASSQVQGYTEAFF
CDR3nt: TGCGCCAGCAGCCAAGTTCAGGGATACACTGAAGCTTTCTTT

j_gene: TRBJ1-1
abundance: -
v_gene: TRBV10-3
d_gene: -
CDR3aa: CAISDLDSNTEAFF
CDR3nt: TGTGCCATCAGTGACTTGGACAGTAACACTGAAGCTTTCTTT

j_gene: TRBJ1-1
abundance: -
v_gene: TRBV24-1
d_gene: -
CDR3aa: CATSEGGTEAFF
CDR3nt: TGTGCCACCAGCGAGGGGGGCACTGAAGCTTTCTTT

j_gene: TRBJ2-3
abundance: few
v_gene: TRBV11-3
d_gene: -
CDR3aa: CASSLKQHLTDTQYF
CDR3nt: TGTGCCAGCAGCTTAAAACAGCATCTAACAGATACGCAGTATTTT

j_gene: TRBJ1-1
abundance: -
v_gene: TRBV6-1
d_gene: TRBD1
CDR3aa: CASSARQGLTEAFF
CDR3nt: TGTGCCAGCAGTGCCCGACAGGGACTCACTGAAGCTTTCTTT

j_gene: TRBJ2-1
abundance: many
v_gene: TRBV7-8
d_gene: TRBD1
CDR3aa: CASSLGQGGYNEQFF
CDR3nt: TGTGCCAGCAGCTTGGGACAGGGAGGCTACAATGAGCAGTTCTTC

j_gene: TRBJ1-2
abundance: -
v_gene: TRBV2
d_gene: -
CDR3aa: CASSEADSNYGYTF
CDR3nt: TGTGCCAGCAGTGAAGCCGACTCAAACTATGGCTACACCTTC

j_gene: TRBJ2-7
abundance: many
v_gene: TRBV20-1
d_gene: TRBD2
CDR3aa: CSARDLAGGSYEQYF
CDR3nt: TGCAGTGCTAGAGATCTAGCGGGAGGCTCCTACGAGCAGTACTTC

j_gene: TRBJ1-2
abundance: many
v_gene: TRBV9
d_gene: -
CDR3aa: CASSVGEWGYYGYTF
CDR3nt: TGTGCCAGCAGCGTCGGAGAGTGGGGTTACTATGGCTACACCTTC

j_gene: TRBJ2-7
abundance: few
v_gene: TRBV28
d_gene: TRBD1
CDR3aa: CASIQDRASYEQYF
CDR3nt: TGTGCCAGCATCCAGGACAGGGCATCCTACGAGCAGTACTTC